The 14 T cell receptor beta chains given below trace back to one sample, sequenced in a study of graft-versus-host responses after intestinal transplantation. Profiling relied on immunoSEQ multiplex PCR, and the TCRdb table lists in-frame clones only, not all of them. The sample includes some 40,000 clones, 75% to 95% seen only once; the top ten take less than 3%. The source was PBMCs, collected roughly 300 days after intestinal transplant. These receptors came from a human patient who received an intestinal transplant, so some T cells may come from the graft donor.

This chain uses TRBV5-1 with TRBJ2-5, with a possible D match to TRBD2 (6 bases). Germline loops: CDR1 SGHRS, CDR2 YFSETQ. V was cut by 4 bases and J by 2 bases, with 12 bases left in between. The CDR3 is made up of 14 amino acids. CDR3 residues: CASSLRGLQETQYF. Written as DNA, the CDR3 is TGCGCCAGCAGCCTGCGGGGTCTACAAGAGACCCAGTACTTC.

The V and J genes are TRBV6-4 and TRBJ2-6; D remains unclear. V lost 0 bases to trimming and J lost 0 bases, with 3 bases between them. The CDR3 has 15 amino acids. Germline loops: CDR1 MRHNA, CDR2 SNTAGT. CDR3 amino acids: CASSDSSSGANVLTF. The CDR3, as DNA: TGTGCCAGCAGTGACTCCAGCTCTGGGGCCAACGTCCTGACTTTC.

The V gene is TRBV18, the J gene TRBJ2-7, with D hard to call. Looked up from germline, CDR1 is KGHSH and CDR2 is LQKENI. The CDR3 is 13 residues long. The germline V and J ends were trimmed by 3 bases and 6 bases, with 12 bases remaining between them. The CDR3 sequence is CASSPPISSEQYF. The CDR3 DNA reads TGTGCCAGCTCACCTCCGATATCTAGCGAGCAGTACTTC.

The chain joins TRBV5-4 to TRBJ2-7; 7 nucleotides match TRBD1. Trimming at V came to 0 bases and at J to 5 bases, leaving 8 bases not matched to a gene. Germline CDR1 is SGHNT and CDR2 is YYREEE (reference sequence). CDR3 length: 15 residues. The CDR3 DNA reads as TGTGCCAGCAGCTTGGTGGGGAGACAGGGCCACGAGCAGTACTTC. Residues: CASSLVGRQGHEQYF. Combining the CDR3 with reference TRBV5-4 and TRBJ2-7 gives the whole variable domain ETGVTQSPTHLIKTRGQQVTLRCSSQSGHNTVSWYQQALGQGPQFIFQYYREEENGRGNFPPRFSGLQFPNYSSELNVNALELDDSALYLCASSLVGRQGHEQYFGPGTRLTVT.

This clone was recorded once. The V call is TRBV2, the J call TRBJ2-7, with D unresolved. The V and J ends lost 3 bases and 0 bases respectively, with 3 bases between them. The germline CDR1 and CDR2 sequences are SNHLY and FYNNEI. This CDR3 region has 12 residues. The CDR3 sequence: CASSESSYEQYF. The CDR3 DNA reads TGTGCCAGCAGTGAGTCCTCCTACGAGCAGTACTTC. The whole variable domain, remainder taken from reference TRBV2 and TRBJ2-7, is EPEVTQTPSHQVTQMGQEVILRCVPISNHLYFYWYRQILGQKVEFLVSFYNNEISEKSEIFDDQFSVERPDGSNFTLKIRSTKLEDSAMYFCASSESSYEQYFGPGTRLTVT.

V is TRBV29-1 and J is TRBJ2-7; TRBD1 agrees at 7 bases. The V and J ends lost 3 bases and 0 bases, in that order; junction bases with no gene match: 2. Germline assignment: CDR1 SQVTM and CDR2 ANQGSEA. The CDR3 is 13 residues long. The CDR3 coding sequence is TGCAGCGTTGATACAGGGGACTCCTACGAGCAGTACTTC. Translation gives CSVDTGDSYEQYF.

The J gene is TRBJ2-3, the V gene TRBV6-6; possibly TRBD2 for D (6 bases). The CDR3 has 15 residues. Trimming shortened V by 4 bases and J by 0 bases, and 11 bases separated the two germline ends. The germline gives CDR1 MNHNY, CDR2 SVGAGI (reference sequence). The CDR3 nucleotides are TGTGCCAGCAGTTTAAGCGGGCCTAGCACAGATACGCAGTATTTT. This translates into CASSLSGPSTDTQYF.

V gene TRBV28 combines with J gene TRBJ2-3, with TRBD2 matching over 15 bases. Per the germline V gene, CDR1 is MDHEN and CDR2 is SYDVKM. The CDR3 totals 15 residues. The J segment lost 2 bases and the V segment lost 8 bases, leaving 2 bases of the junction unmatched. CDR3: CASRTSGRVTDTQYF. Here the CDR3 DNA reads TGTGCCAGCCGGACTAGCGGGAGGGTCACAGATACGCAGTATTTT. The full variable domain, with the rest looked up from reference TRBV28 and TRBJ2-3, is DVKVTQSSRYLVKRTGEKVFLECVQDMDHENMFWYRQDPGLGLRLIYFSYDVKMKEKGDIPEGYSVSREKKERFSLILESASTNQTSMYLCASRTSGRVTDTQYFGPGTRLTVL.

This clone was seen once. The chain couples TRBV4-2 to TRBJ2-7; D remains unclear. The CDR3 is 13 residues long. The germline gives CDR1 LGHNA, CDR2 YNFKEQ. V was shortened by 4 bases and J by 5 bases, with 12 bases between the two germline ends. The CDR3 bases are TGTGCCAGCAGCCTCTCTCGTGCGGACGAGCAGTACTTC. Translated: CASSLSRADEQYF.

The chain joins TRBV7-3 to TRBJ1-3; 10 positions agree with TRBD1. V lost 4 bases and J lost 1; bases outside the gene matches: 7. CDR3 length equals 17 residues. Germline CDR1 SGHTA, CDR2 FQGTGA. CDR3 sequence: CASSSRDRGRSGNTIYF. Written as DNA, the CDR3 is TGTGCCAGCAGCTCCCGCGACAGGGGGCGTTCTGGAAACACCATATATTTT.

This clone has only one observation. This rearrangement joins TRBV6-6 to TRBJ1-5; 8 nucleotides match TRBD1. The CDR3 has 15 residues. V was clipped by 0 bases and J by 5 bases; unmatched bases: 3. From germline, CDR1 is MNHNY and CDR2 SVGAGI (reference sequence). The CDR3 spells CASSYSRTGHQPQHF. The CDR3 DNA follows: TGTGCCAGCAGTTACTCCAGGACAGGGCATCAGCCCCAGCATTTT.

V and J are TRBV6-1 and TRBJ2-7; D unresolved. The CDR3 loop spans 13 amino acids. Trimming pared 5 bases from V and 2 bases from J, leaving 10 bases between. The germline gives CDR1 MNHNS, CDR2 SASEGT. CDR3 region: CASSYHSTYEQYF. The CDR3 coding sequence is TGTGCCAGCAGTTATCACTCCACCTACGAGCAGTACTTC.

The V and J genes are TRBV29-1 and TRBJ2-7, with 8 bases aligning to TRBD1. The CDR3 extends over 13 amino acids. Germline trimming cut 4 bases from V and 4 bases from J; bases unmatched to any gene: 6. Germline assignment: CDR1 SQVTM and CDR2 ANQGSEA. This chain's CDR3 is CSVVSGGGYEQYF. In nucleotides, the CDR3 is TGCAGCGTTGTGTCAGGGGGCGGGTACGAGCAGTACTTC.

The chain couples TRBV4-2 to TRBJ2-1; 16 nucleotides line up with TRBD2. This CDR3 has 19 amino acids. V lost 4 bases and J lost 8; bases outside the gene matches: 14. Germline-derived CDR1 and CDR2 are LGHNA and YNFKEQ. The CDR3, as DNA: TGTGCCAGCAGCCCTTCACCCGGGACTAGCGGGGGGGCCTCCCATGAGCAGTTCTTC. Translating gives CASSPSPGTSGGASHEQFF.